Shown below are 30 T cell receptor beta chains from a single sample sequenced in a study of blood T cell repertoires in COVID-19. Sequencing used immunoSEQ multiplex PCR; TCRdb keeps in-frame clones, though not all of them. The table lists 250,000 to 350,000 clones, 75% to 90% of them singletons. Sample: peripheral blood. Every receptor here comes from a woman in her 50s who had recovered from COVID-19.

This chain links TRBV9 with TRBJ1-1, with TRBD1 as a possible D gene (5 bases). Germline assignment: CDR1 SGDLS and CDR2 YYNGEE. The CDR3 runs to 14 residues. Trimming pared 0 bases from V and 6 bases from J, leaving 12 bases between. CDR3 residues: CASSVAMGLAEAFF. The CDR3 coding sequence is TGTGCCAGCAGCGTAGCCATGGGGCTCGCTGAAGCTTTCTTT.

This CDR3 reads CASGTLAGGPRFF. CDR3 bases: TGTGCCAGCGGGACACTAGCGGGGGGGCCCCGGTTCTTC. The J gene is TRBJ2-1, the V gene TRBV9; TRBD2 agrees at 13 bases. Trimming cost V 7 bases and J 15 bases; bases outside gene matches: 10. Germline V gene data show CDR1 as SGDLS and CDR2 as YYNGEE. This CDR3 has 13 amino acids.

Only one count was recorded for this clone. The chain joins TRBV9 to TRBJ1-4; 7 bases are shared with TRBD1. The CDR3 sequence is 16 residues long. V lost 3 bases, J lost 8 bases, and 13 bases stayed unmatched. Germline loops: CDR1 SGDLS, CDR2 YYNGEE. This CDR3 is CASSAIGQAGNEKLFF. The CDR3 DNA reads as TGTGCCAGCAGCGCCATAGGACAGGCTGGTAACGAAAAACTGTTTTTT. Filled out from reference TRBV9 and TRBJ1-4, the complete variable domain reads DSGVTQTPKHLITATGQRVTLRCSPRSGDLSVYWYQQSLDQGLQFLIQYYNGEERAKGNILERFSAQQFPDLHSELNLSSLELGDSALYFCASSAIGQAGNEKLFFGSGTQLSVL.

The J gene is TRBJ1-5, the V gene TRBV5-5; 9 bases fit TRBD1. There are 18 residues in the CDR3. The V gene's germline CDR1 is SGHKS and CDR2 YYEKEE (reference sequence). The V segment lost 0 bases and the J segment 3 bases; nucleotides outside the gene matches: 10. The CDR3 spells CASSLVYRDRVLNQPQHF. Written as DNA, the CDR3 is TGTGCCAGCAGCTTGGTGTATCGGGACAGGGTACTCAATCAGCCCCAGCATTTT.

The rearrangement links TRBV28 to TRBJ2-7, with a tentative D call TRBD1 (5 bases). This CDR3 has 12 amino acids. CDR1 and CDR2 (germline): MDHEN, SYDVKM. Trimming cost V 3 bases and J 7 bases, with 10 bases left between them. DNA of the CDR3: TGTGCCAGCAGTTTCACAGGAAGGGAGCAGTACTTC. Translation gives CASSFTGREQYF. The variable domain in full, with the rest retrieved from reference TRBV28 and TRBJ2-7, is DVKVTQSSRYLVKRTGEKVFLECVQDMDHENMFWYRQDPGLGLRLIYFSYDVKMKEKGDIPEGYSVSREKKERFSLILESASTNQTSMYLCASSFTGREQYFGPGTRLTVT.

This chain uses TRBV19 with TRBJ2-1; 10 positions agree with TRBD2. Trimming cost V 7 bases and J 8 bases; bases outside gene matches: 14. The CDR3 length is 16 residues. Germline assignment: CDR1 LNHDA and CDR2 SQIVND (reference sequence). The CDR3 nucleotides are TGTGCCAGTACCTCTCCGGGTGTAGCGGGAGGAGATGAGCAGTTCTTC. Translated: CASTSPGVAGGDEQFF.

This chain uses TRBV11-2 with TRBJ2-5; 7 bases agree with TRBD1. CDR3 size: 15 residues. V trimming: 5 bases; J trimming: 5 bases; junction bases outside the gene matches: 11. Germline V lookup: CDR1 SGHAT, CDR2 FQNNGV. The CDR3 sequence: CASSIGQALRETQYF. The CDR3 nucleotides read TGTGCCAGCAGCATTGGACAGGCCCTGAGGGAGACCCAGTACTTC.

The V and J genes are TRBV5-6 and TRBJ2-7; 8 bases fit TRBD2. The V segment lost 3 bases and the J segment 7 bases; nucleotides outside the gene matches: 15. Germline-derived CDR1 and CDR2 are SGHDT and YYEEEE. This CDR3 comprises 16 residues. Written as DNA, the CDR3 is TGTGCCAGCAGCTATACAACAGCGGGGGCCCATCGTGAGCAGTACTTC. Translating gives CASSYTTAGAHREQYF.

This clone was detected only a few times. This same CDR3 is encoded by further DNA sequences in the sample. This chain joins TRBV13 and TRBJ1-1; D might be TRBD1 (5 bases). The CDR3 covers 15 residues. Trimming stripped 5 bases from V and 0 bases from J, with 13 bases between. CDR1 and CDR2 (germline): PRHDT, FYEKMQ (reference sequence). The DNA for the CDR3 is TGTGCCAGCAGCCGCGACAGAATCATGAACACTGAAGCTTTCTTT. Translation gives CASSRDRIMNTEAFF.

This clone has just a few counts. The chain recombines TRBV29-1 with TRBJ1-1, with D perhaps matching TRBD1 (5 bases). This CDR3 region has 14 residues. Deletions cut 6 bases from V and 3 bases from J, with 17 bases between. Germline lookup yields CDR1 SQVTM and CDR2 ANQGSEA. The CDR3: CSVSTGIRDTEAFF. The CDR3 region has the DNA TGCAGCGTGAGCACAGGTATCAGGGACACTGAAGCTTTCTTT.

The chain is built from TRBV13 and TRBJ1-1, with D possibly being TRBD1 (5 bases). Germline V gene data show CDR1 as PRHDT and CDR2 as FYEKMQ (reference sequence). V was clipped by 3 bases and J by 11 bases, with 10 bases between them. CDR3 length: 11 residues. The DNA for the CDR3 is TGTGCCAGCAGCTTGGACAAGTATGCTTTCTTT. Translating it yields CASSLDKYAFF.

The chain has TRBV10-3 and TRBJ2-3; the D is unclear. Trimming removed 5 bases from V and 0 bases from J, with 3 bases in between. The CDR3 runs 12 residues. Germline assignment: CDR1 ENHRY and CDR2 SYGVKD. Written as DNA, the CDR3 is TGTGCCATCAGTCTCAGCACAGATACGCAGTATTTT. Protein product: CAISLSTDTQYF.

The chain links TRBV28 to TRBJ2-1; the match to TRBD2 covers 10 bases. The CDR3 extends over 17 amino acids. The junction had 16 bases not matched to a gene; V was cut back by 6 bases and J by 8 bases. Germline CDR1 and CDR2: MDHEN and SYDVKM. Here the CDR3 reads CASSPIEVLAGEDEQFF. In DNA form, the CDR3 reads TGTGCCAGCAGCCCCATAGAGGTTCTAGCGGGAGAGGATGAGCAGTTCTTC.

The V gene is TRBV7-3, the J gene TRBJ2-1, with TRBD2 matching 9 bases. Looked up from germline, CDR1 is SGHTA and CDR2 is FQGTGA. This CDR3 is built from 15 residues. Trimming cost V 5 bases and J 5 bases; bases outside gene matches: 7. CDR3 in amino acids: CASSLGVAGDNEQFF. CDR3 DNA sequence: TGTGCCAGCAGCCTCGGGGTAGCGGGAGACAATGAGCAGTTCTTC. The complete variable domain, with remaining parts taken from reference TRBV7-3 and TRBJ2-1, reads GAGVSQTPSNKVTEKGKYVELRCDPISGHTALYWYRQSLGQGPEFLIYFQGTGAADDSGLPNDRFFAVRPEGSVSTLKIQRTERGDSAVYLCASSLGVAGDNEQFFGPGTRLTVL.

V usage is TRBV21-1 and J usage is TRBJ2-3; TRBD2 was called by the table and not checked on the DNA. TRBV21-1 is noted as a pseudogene. The CDR3 runs 15 residues. CDR3 protein: CASSKLAGGTDTQYF. DNA of the CDR3: TGTGCCAGCAGCAAACTAGCGGGAGGGACAGATACGCAGTATTTT.

CDR3 nucleotides: TGTGCCACCAGTGACCCCGGGACTGTAGATACGCAGTATTTT. It translates to CATSDPGTVDTQYF. The V and J genes are TRBV24-1 and TRBJ2-3, with a weak D call TRBD2 (6 bases). The germline V gene encodes CDR1 KGHDR and CDR2 SFDVKD. The length of the CDR3 is 14 residues. V was pared by 4 bases and J by 5 bases, with 12 bases between.

This chain joins TRBV30 and TRBJ1-6, with 7 positions matching TRBD1. This CDR3 region has 13 residues. The junction had 4 bases not matched to a gene; V was cut back by 4 bases and J by 7 bases. CDR1 GTSNPN and CDR2 SVGIG come from the germline V gene (reference sequence). The CDR3 coding sequence is TGTGCCTGGACGGGGACAGTAAATTCACCCCTCCACTTT. Translating it yields CAWTGTVNSPLHF.

The chain uses TRBV13 and TRBJ2-1; TRBD2 is a possible D gene (5 bases). There are 16 residues in the CDR3. V lost 1 base and J 1 base, leaving 11 bases between the germline ends. The germline V gene encodes CDR1 PRHDT and CDR2 FYEKMQ (reference sequence). The CDR3 sequence is CASSLARTPSYNEQFF. The CDR3 DNA sequence: TGTGCCAGCAGCTTAGCCCGGACTCCATCCTACAATGAGCAGTTCTTC.

The V call is TRBV2, the J call TRBJ2-2; D possibly corresponds to TRBD1 (6 bases). CDR3 length: 19 residues. V shed 0 bases and J shed 4 bases, with 21 bases lying between them. The germline CDR1 and CDR2 sequences are SNHLY and FYNNEI. CDR3 amino acids: CASSEALALMGAGTGELFF. The CDR3 DNA reads TGTGCCAGCAGTGAAGCGCTTGCCCTAATGGGGGCAGGCACCGGGGAGCTGTTTTTT.

V is TRBV3-1 (or the pseudogene TRBV3-2) and J is TRBJ1-4; D gene unclear. The CDR3 consists of 15 residues. The germline gives CDR1 LGHDT, CDR2 YNNKEL (reference sequence). Trimming pared 2 bases from V and 2 bases from J, leaving 9 bases between. The CDR3 nucleotides read TGTGCCAGCAGCCAACTCGGGAGGACTAATGAAAAACTGTTTTTT. Translation: CASSQLGRTNEKLFF.

The chain uses TRBV11-3 and TRBJ2-2; D unresolved. Germline V gene sequence: CDR1 SGHNT, CDR2 YENEEA. Deletions cut 5 bases from V and 7 bases from J, with 14 bases between. The CDR3 has 14 residues. CDR3: CASSPTPASGELFF. The CDR3 nucleotides read TGTGCCAGCAGCCCCACCCCGGCTAGCGGGGAGCTGTTTTTT. The complete variable domain, with remaining parts taken from reference TRBV11-3 and TRBJ2-2, reads EAGVVQSPRYKIIEKKQPVAFWCNPISGHNTLYWYLQNLGQGPELLIRYENEEAVDDSQLPKDRFSAERLKGVDSTLKIQPAELGDSAVYLCASSPTPASGELFFGEGSRLTVL.

This clone has just one count. This chain links TRBV3-1 (or the pseudogene TRBV3-2) with TRBJ2-2; TRBD2 aligns across 10 bases. Germline V CDR1 and CDR2: LGHDT, YNNKEL (reference sequence). The CDR3 extends over 17 amino acids. The junction had 5 bases not matched to a gene; V was cut back by 0 bases and J by 4 bases. The CDR3 coding sequence is TGTGCCAGCAGCCAAGATATACTAGCGGGACCCACCGGGGAGCTGTTTTTT. Protein: CASSQDILAGPTGELFF.

This clone was counted a few times. The gene calls are TRBV7-9 and TRBJ2-5; D is perhaps TRBD1 (5 bases). The germline V gene has CDR1 SEHNR and CDR2 FQNEAQ (reference sequence). CDR3 length: 16 amino acids. V lost 0 bases and J 5 bases, leaving 16 bases between the germline ends. CDR3 in DNA: TGTGCCAGCAGCTTAGCGACCCCCAGGGATGGGGAGACCCAGTACTTC. This gives the protein CASSLATPRDGETQYF.

V gene TRBV19 combines with J gene TRBJ2-6; D uncertain. The V gene's germline CDR1 is LNHDA and CDR2 SQIVND (reference sequence). CDR3 length: 18 residues. V lost 7 bases and J lost 0, with 19 bases in between. The CDR3 is CASNDISSGHSGANVLTF. The CDR3 DNA reads TGTGCCAGTAATGATATTTCATCAGGCCACTCTGGGGCCAACGTCCTGACTTTC.

This sequence joins TRBV7-2 and TRBJ1-2; unclear D gene. Deletions cut 3 bases from V and 1 base from J, with 6 bases between. The CDR3 has 13 amino acids. Germline lookup yields CDR1 SGHTA and CDR2 FQGNSA. CDR3 in amino acids: CASSFEVNYGYTF. The CDR3 coding sequence is TGTGCCAGCAGCTTTGAGGTTAACTATGGCTACACCTTC.

This chain links TRBV30 with TRBJ1-1; a weak D match, TRBD1 (6 bases). The germline CDR1 and CDR2 sequences are GTSNPN and SVGIG (reference sequence). There are 14 residues in the CDR3. CDR3 sequence: CSFTLGARYTEAFF. DNA of the CDR3: TGTTCCTTTACTTTGGGGGCTCGTTACACTGAAGCTTTCTTT.

The genes are TRBV7-9 and TRBJ2-1, with TRBD2 matching over 11 bases. J lost 7 bases, V lost 0 bases, and 11 bases had no gene match. The germline V gene encodes CDR1 SEHNR and CDR2 FQNEAQ (reference sequence). The CDR3 spans 18 residues. The CDR3 is CASSLARGSGRADNEQFF. The CDR3 coding sequence is TGTGCCAGCAGCTTAGCGCGGGGTAGCGGGAGGGCCGATAATGAGCAGTTCTTC.

The chain carries TRBV5-1 and TRBJ1-2; D call uncertain. From germline, CDR1 is SGHRS and CDR2 YFSETQ. V was clipped by 1 base and J by 6 bases, with 16 bases between them. The CDR3 spans 15 residues. The DNA of the CDR3 is TGCGCCAGCAGCTTGTACACCCAGGCTTTTGATGGCTACACCTTC. It translates to CASSLYTQAFDGYTF.

The chain uses TRBV14 and TRBJ2-1; 8 positions match TRBD1. CDR1 is SGHDN, CDR2 FVKESK, per germline. The CDR3 is made up of 20 amino acids. Unmatched junction bases numbered 25, after V lost 4 bases and J lost 8 bases. The CDR3 region has the DNA TGTGCCAGCAGCCGCGACAGCTTACACTTGGACAGGGTTAGGATGGATGAGCAGTTCTTC. Its protein product is CASSRDSLHLDRVRMDEQFF.

The J gene is TRBJ1-2, the V gene TRBV6-1, with 9 bases aligning to TRBD1. V shed 3 bases, J shed 5 bases, and the junction held 4 bases outside the gene matches. The CDR3 is 14 amino acids. Germline V CDR1 and CDR2: MNHNS, SASEGT. The DNA for the CDR3 is TGTGCCAGCAGTGAGGGCGGGACAGGGTATGGCTACACCTTC. This translates into CASSEGGTGYGYTF.